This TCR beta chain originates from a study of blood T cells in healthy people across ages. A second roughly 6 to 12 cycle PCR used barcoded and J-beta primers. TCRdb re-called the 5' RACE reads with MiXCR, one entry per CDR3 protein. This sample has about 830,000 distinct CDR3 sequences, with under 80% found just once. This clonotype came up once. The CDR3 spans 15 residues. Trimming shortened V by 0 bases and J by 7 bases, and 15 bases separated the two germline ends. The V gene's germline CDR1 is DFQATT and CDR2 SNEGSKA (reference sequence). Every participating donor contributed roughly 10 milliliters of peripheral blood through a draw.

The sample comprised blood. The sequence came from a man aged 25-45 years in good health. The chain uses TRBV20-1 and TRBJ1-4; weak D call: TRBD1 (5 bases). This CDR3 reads CSARDSRGKFEKLFF. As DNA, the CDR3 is TGCAGTGCTAGAGATTCGAGGGGAAAGTTTGAAAAACTGTTTTTT.